This T cell receptor (beta chain) came from a study of shared clonotypes between healthy human individuals. Points from the study as a whole: It was the non-shared clonotypes that had lower generation probabilities than clonotypes shared by all four donors. Larger estimated richness was generally recorded for naive subsets relative to memory subsets.

Only in-frame clones appear in the TCRdb table, and some are missing; sequencing was by immunoSEQ multiplex PCR. The sample includes some 1 million clones, 65% to 75% of them seen just once. Comments on this clone: Its antigen is undetermined.

None of the donors, who were healthy HIV-negative adults, had recently had acute infections or vaccinations. Both subsets, CD45RA+ naive and CD45RA-negative memory, were split from the CD4+ cells. Trimming left V 4 bases short and J 2 bases short, with 13 bases between. CDR1 is SGHRS, CDR2 YFSETQ, per germline. The CDR3 length is 14 residues. The chain couples TRBV5-1 to TRBJ2-7; maybe TRBD1 (6 bases). This TCR was recovered from a man aged 18 to 30 in good health. The sample consisted of memory CD4+ T cells sorted from blood. Subset in this sample: CD45RA-negative fraction. The CDR3 protein is CASSGDRSPYEQYF. As DNA, the CDR3 is TGCGCCAGCAGCGGTGACAGGTCCCCCTACGAGCAGTACTTC.